These 14 T cell receptor beta chains were sequenced from one sample in a study of CD8 T cells in Susac syndrome. It was with random hexamers that roughly 0.45 to 1 ug RNA was reverse transcribed. TCRdb ran MiXCR on the immunoSEQ multiplex PCR reads and lists one entry per CDR3 protein. The sample holds about 130,000 distinct CDR3 sequences, roughly 94% seen once. The sequencing sample was made of CD8+ T cells from PBMCs. These receptors were collected from a human donor with Susac syndrome.

V and J are TRBV2 and TRBJ2-7; a weak D match, TRBD1 (6 bases). Trimming pared 6 bases from V and 7 bases from J, leaving 7 bases between. From germline, CDR1 is SNHLY and CDR2 FYNNEI. The CDR3 length is 10 residues. The CDR3 spells CASSRGEQYF. CDR3 coding DNA: TGTGCCAGCAGCAGGGGTGAGCAGTACTTC.

This clonotype was detected once. V usage is TRBV15 and J usage is TRBJ2-7; 7 nucleotides agree with TRBD2. The CDR3 length is 15 residues. Trimming removed 1 base from V and 4 bases from J; junction bases left unmatched: 7. The V gene's germline CDR1 is LNHNV and CDR2 YYDKDF (reference sequence). The CDR3 DNA sequence: TGTGCCACCAGCAGAGCGCTAGCGGAGCTATACGAGCAGTACTTC. Protein sequence: CATSRALAELYEQYF.

This chain links TRBV28 with TRBJ2-7; D may be TRBD2 (6 bases). With 5 bases removed from V and 4 bases from J, the gap between germline ends came to 18 bases. CDR3 length: 15 amino acids. CDR1 and CDR2 (germline): MDHEN, SYDVKM. The DNA of the CDR3 is TGTGCCAGCAGTGCCCGGATAGCGGCGGCGTACGAGCAGTACTTC. This sequence encodes CASSARIAAAYEQYF. Variable domain in full (rest from reference TRBV28 and TRBJ2-7): DVKVTQSSRYLVKRTGEKVFLECVQDMDHENMFWYRQDPGLGLRLIYFSYDVKMKEKGDIPEGYSVSREKKERFSLILESASTNQTSMYLCASSARIAAAYEQYFGPGTRLTVT.

This clonotype was seen more than once but under ten times. The CDR3 loop is CASSYSGGSSYNEQFF. As DNA, the CDR3 is TGTGCCAGCAGTTACTCGGGCGGGAGCTCCTACAATGAGCAGTTCTTC. The rearrangement links TRBV6-5 to TRBJ2-1; the match to TRBD2 covers 7 bases. Trimming took 0 bases from V and 0 from J; bases not matched to a gene: 2. Germline CDR1 MNHEY, CDR2 SVGAGI. The CDR3 loop spans 16 amino acids.

V gene TRBV12-3 or TRBV12-4 combines with J gene TRBJ2-2; D uncertain. Deletions cut 4 bases from V and 6 bases from J, with 6 bases between. This CDR3 region has 12 residues. The CDR3 nucleotides are TGTGCCAGCAGTTCGAGCCCCGGGGAGCTGTTTTTT. This encodes CASSSSPGELFF.

The rearrangement joins TRBV4-1 to TRBJ2-5; no clear D gene. The CDR3 sequence is 14 residues long. Trimming removed 4 bases from V and 0 bases from J, with 9 bases in between. Per the germline V gene, CDR1 is MGHRA and CDR2 is YSYEKL. The CDR3 is CASSRVLYQETQYF. The DNA for the CDR3 is TGCGCCAGCAGCCGAGTGTTGTACCAAGAGACCCAGTACTTC.

The genes are TRBV10-3 and TRBJ2-1; TRBD2 aligns across 8 bases. Germline CDR1 and CDR2: ENHRY and SYGVKD. CDR3 length equals 17 residues. V was pared by 4 bases and J by 0 bases, with 8 bases of the junction left unmatched. The CDR3: CAISAGIAGFSYNEQFF. The CDR3 nucleotides read TGTGCCATCAGTGCTGGGATAGCGGGATTCTCCTACAATGAGCAGTTCTTC.

The chain joins TRBV5-1 to TRBJ2-7; D is perhaps TRBD1 (6 bases). Germline CDR1 reads SGHRS; CDR2 reads YFSETQ. The CDR3 totals 20 residues. V was pared by 0 bases and J by 1 base, with 26 bases between. CDR3 in DNA: TGCGCCAGCAGCTTGGTTATCGCGGTCAGGGGCCTCTACCGTTCCTACGAGCAGTACTTC. This codes for CASSLVIAVRGLYRSYEQYF.

The rearrangement uses TRBV28 and TRBJ2-6; 8 nucleotides match TRBD1. In germline, CDR1 is MDHEN, CDR2 SYDVKM. Trimming cost V 4 bases and J 0 bases; bases outside gene matches: 5. This CDR3 spans 17 amino acids. The CDR3 DNA reads as TGTGCCAGCAGTTACGGGACAGGAATCTCTGGGGCCAACGTCCTGACTTTC. Translation: CASSYGTGISGANVLTF.

The chain is built from TRBV13 and TRBJ2-7, with unresolved D. The V end lost 3 bases, the J end lost 6 bases, and 12 bases lay between the germline ends. There are 13 residues in the CDR3. Germline-derived CDR1 and CDR2 are PRHDT and FYEKMQ (reference sequence). The CDR3 region has the DNA TGTGCCAGCAGCTTCAGAGAGTGGGGCGAGCAGTACTTC. Protein product: CASSFREWGEQYF.

The chain has TRBV4-1 and TRBJ1-1; D gene unclear. In germline, CDR1 is MGHRA, CDR2 YSYEKL. V dropped 0 bases and J dropped 0 bases, with 20 bases sitting between them. This CDR3 spans 19 amino acids. The DNA of the CDR3 is TGCGCCAGCAGCCAAGATTACACTGTGAGACAAACCATGAACACTGAAGCTTTCTTT. It codes for CASSQDYTVRQTMNTEAFF.

This clonotype has only one observation. The CDR3 loop is CASGLTGQGAGTEAFF. In nucleotides, the CDR3 is TGTGCTAGTGGTTTGACCGGACAGGGGGCAGGGACTGAAGCTTTCTTT. The rearrangement links TRBV12-5 to TRBJ1-1, with 11 positions matching TRBD1. CDR1 is LGHNT and CDR2 is FRNRAP in the germline V gene. The CDR3 length is 16 residues. Unmatched junction bases numbered 7, after V lost 2 bases and J lost 5 bases.

The rearrangement joins TRBV2 to TRBJ1-5; D is uncertain. V lost 1 base and J 7 bases, leaving 11 bases between the germline ends. From germline, CDR1 is SNHLY and CDR2 FYNNEI. The CDR3 is made up of 14 amino acids. The CDR3 DNA reads TGTGCCAGCAGTGAAGTTACAGAAGGCCAGCCCCAGCATTTT. This encodes CASSEVTEGQPQHF.

A few counts support this clonotype. The chain uses TRBV20-1 and TRBJ1-1; D is unresolved. The V gene lost 4 bases and the J gene lost 6 bases, with 12 bases spanning the gap. Germline V gene sequence: CDR1 DFQATT, CDR2 SNEGSKA (reference sequence). The CDR3 spans 12 residues. The CDR3, as DNA: TGCAGTGCTACCCCTTTGGGGTCTGAAGCTTTCTTT. Amino acids: CSATPLGSEAFF.